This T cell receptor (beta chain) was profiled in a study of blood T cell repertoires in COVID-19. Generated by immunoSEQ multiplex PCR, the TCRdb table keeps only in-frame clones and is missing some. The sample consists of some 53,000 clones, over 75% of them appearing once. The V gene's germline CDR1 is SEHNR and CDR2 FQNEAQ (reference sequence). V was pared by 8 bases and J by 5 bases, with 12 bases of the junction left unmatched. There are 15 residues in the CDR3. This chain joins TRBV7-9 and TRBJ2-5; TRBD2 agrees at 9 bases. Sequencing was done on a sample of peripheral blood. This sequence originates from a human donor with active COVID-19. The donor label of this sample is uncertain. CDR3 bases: TGTGCCAGCCTAAACGGGGTAGCGGGAGCGGAGACCCAGTACTTC. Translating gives CASLNGVAGAETQYF.